The clone carrying this T cell receptor (beta chain) has only one observation. In the source study's methods: Researchers report that nucleated cell counts were estimated from reference gene primer amplification. The table came from immunoSEQ multiplex PCR; TCRdb's copy has only in-frame clones and leaves some out. V and J calls and clone size are those listed in that table; D and trimming were worked out from the DNA. The sample carries around 170,000 clones, over 75% recorded once. The sample is drawn from a study of blood T cell repertoires in COVID-19. About the research overall: Samples of COVID-19 (acute and convalescent) were obtained from the United States, Italy and Spain. PBMCs, B-cell-depleted T cells, or T cells provided the cDNA or gDNA that made up the material.

Germline V gene sequence: CDR1 SGHRS, CDR2 YFSETQ. CDR3 length: 15 amino acids. With 4 bases clipped from V and 3 bases from J, the junction kept 5 bases outside the gene matches. Input material: peripheral blood. The chain combines TRBV5-1 with TRBJ1-2; TRBD1 matches at 11 bases. This clonotype was obtained from a man between 65 and 79 years old with active or convalescent COVID-19. The CDR3 sequence is CASSLDRGRDYGYTF. In DNA form, the CDR3 reads TGCGCCAGCAGCCTGGACAGGGGGCGAGACTATGGCTACACCTTC.